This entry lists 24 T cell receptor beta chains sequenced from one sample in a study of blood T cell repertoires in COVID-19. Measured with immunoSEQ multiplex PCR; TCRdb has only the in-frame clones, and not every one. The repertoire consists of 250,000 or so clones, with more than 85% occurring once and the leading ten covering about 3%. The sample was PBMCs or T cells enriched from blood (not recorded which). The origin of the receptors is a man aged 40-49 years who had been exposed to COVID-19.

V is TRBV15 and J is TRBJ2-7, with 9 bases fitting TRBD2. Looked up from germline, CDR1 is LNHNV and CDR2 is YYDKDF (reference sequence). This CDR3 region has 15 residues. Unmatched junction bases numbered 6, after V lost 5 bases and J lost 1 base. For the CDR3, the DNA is TGTGCCACCAGCGATAGGACTAGCGCTTCCTACGAGCAGTACTTC. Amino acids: CATSDRTSASYEQYF.

CDR3 nucleotides: TGTGCCAGCAGTGAAGGTCGGGGCAGGGGGAATAGCAATCAGCCCCAGCATTTT. Its translation is CASSEGRGRGNSNQPQHF. The chain carries TRBV28 and TRBJ1-5; 7 nucleotides line up with TRBD1. CDR3 size: 18 residues. CDR1 is MDHEN and CDR2 is SYDVKM in the germline V gene. Germline trimming cut 5 bases from V and 0 bases from J; bases unmatched to any gene: 13.

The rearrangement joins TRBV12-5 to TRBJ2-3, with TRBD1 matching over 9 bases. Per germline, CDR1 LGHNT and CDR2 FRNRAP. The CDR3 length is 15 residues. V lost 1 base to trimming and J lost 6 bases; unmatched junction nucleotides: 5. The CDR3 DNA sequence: TGTGCTAGTGGTTTGGGACAGGGGGGTTCGGATACGCAGTATTTT. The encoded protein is CASGLGQGGSDTQYF.

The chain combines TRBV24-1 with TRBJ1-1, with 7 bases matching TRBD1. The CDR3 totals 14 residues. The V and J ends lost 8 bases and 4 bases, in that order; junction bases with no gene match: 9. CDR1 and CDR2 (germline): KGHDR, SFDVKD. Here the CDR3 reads CATTEGAGTTEAFF. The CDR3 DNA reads TGTGCCACCACCGAGGGGGCGGGGACCACTGAAGCTTTCTTT.

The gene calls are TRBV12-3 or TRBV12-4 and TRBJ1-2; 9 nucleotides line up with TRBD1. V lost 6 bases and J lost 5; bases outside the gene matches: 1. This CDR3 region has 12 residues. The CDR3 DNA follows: TGTGCCAGCAGGGACAGGGGATATGGCTACACCTTC. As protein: CASRDRGYGYTF.

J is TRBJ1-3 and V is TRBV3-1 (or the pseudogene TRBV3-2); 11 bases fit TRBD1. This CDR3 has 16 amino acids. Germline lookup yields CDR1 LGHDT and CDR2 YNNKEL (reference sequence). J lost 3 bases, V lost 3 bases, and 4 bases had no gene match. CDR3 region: CASSQTDRGLGNTIYF. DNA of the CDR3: TGTGCCAGCAGCCAGACGGACAGGGGGCTTGGAAACACCATATATTTT.

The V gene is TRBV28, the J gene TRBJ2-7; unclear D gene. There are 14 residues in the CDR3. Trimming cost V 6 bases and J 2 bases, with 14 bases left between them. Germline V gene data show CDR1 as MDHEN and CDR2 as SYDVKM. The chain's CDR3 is CASRAAVAPYEQYF. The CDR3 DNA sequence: TGTGCCAGCAGGGCCGCCGTTGCCCCCTACGAGCAGTACTTC.

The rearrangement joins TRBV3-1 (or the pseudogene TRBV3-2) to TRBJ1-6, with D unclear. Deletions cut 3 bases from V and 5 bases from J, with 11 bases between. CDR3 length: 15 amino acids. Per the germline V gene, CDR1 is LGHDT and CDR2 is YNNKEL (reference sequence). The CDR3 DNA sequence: TGTGCCAGCAGCCAGGGTTGGCGGGATAATTCACCCCTCCACTTT. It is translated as CASSQGWRDNSPLHF.

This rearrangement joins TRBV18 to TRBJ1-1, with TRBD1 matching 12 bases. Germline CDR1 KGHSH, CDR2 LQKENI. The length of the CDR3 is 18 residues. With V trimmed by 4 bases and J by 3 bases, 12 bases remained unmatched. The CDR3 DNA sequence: TGTGCCAGCTCACGATTAAGGGACAGGGGGCTTCGGGACACTGAAGCTTTCTTT. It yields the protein CASSRLRDRGLRDTEAFF.

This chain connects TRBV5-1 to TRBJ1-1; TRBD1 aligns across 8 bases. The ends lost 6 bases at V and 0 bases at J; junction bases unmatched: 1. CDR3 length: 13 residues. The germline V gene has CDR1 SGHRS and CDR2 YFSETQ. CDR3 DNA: TGCGCCAGCAAGGACAGGGTGAACACTGAAGCTTTCTTT. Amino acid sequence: CASKDRVNTEAFF.

Here the CDR3 DNA reads TGTGCCAGTAGTAACGGACAGGCCGGGGAGACCCAGTACTTC. It codes for CASSNGQAGETQYF. The chain is built from TRBV19 and TRBJ2-5, with 7 positions matching TRBD1. The CDR3 totals 14 residues. CDR1 is LNHDA, CDR2 SQIVND, per germline (reference sequence). J lost 5 bases, V lost 4 bases, and 7 bases had no gene match.

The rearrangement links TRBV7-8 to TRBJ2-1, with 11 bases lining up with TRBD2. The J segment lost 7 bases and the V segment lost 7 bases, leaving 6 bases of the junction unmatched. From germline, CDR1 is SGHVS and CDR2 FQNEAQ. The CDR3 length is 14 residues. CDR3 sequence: CASTGTSGSNEQFF. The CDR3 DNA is TGTGCCAGCACGGGAACTAGCGGGAGTAATGAGCAGTTCTTC.

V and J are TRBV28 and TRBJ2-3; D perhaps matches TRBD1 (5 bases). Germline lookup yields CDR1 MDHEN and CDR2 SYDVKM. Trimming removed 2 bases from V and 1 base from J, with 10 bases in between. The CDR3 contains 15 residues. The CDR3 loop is CASSLAGSGTDTQYF. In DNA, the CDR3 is TGTGCCAGCAGTTTAGCAGGGTCGGGCACAGATACGCAGTATTTT.

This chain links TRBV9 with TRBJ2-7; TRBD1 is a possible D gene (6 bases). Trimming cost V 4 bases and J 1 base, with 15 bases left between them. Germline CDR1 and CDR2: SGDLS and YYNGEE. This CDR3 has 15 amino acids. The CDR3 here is CASSPQGTPSYEQYF. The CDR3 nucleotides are TGTGCCAGCAGCCCCCAGGGGACGCCATCCTACGAGCAGTACTTC.

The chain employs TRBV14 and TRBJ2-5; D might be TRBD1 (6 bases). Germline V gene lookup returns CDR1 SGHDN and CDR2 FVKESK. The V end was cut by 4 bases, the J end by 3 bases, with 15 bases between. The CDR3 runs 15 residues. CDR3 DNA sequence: TGTGCCAGCAGCCCGCCCGGGACAAGAAAAGAGACCCAGTACTTC. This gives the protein CASSPPGTRKETQYF. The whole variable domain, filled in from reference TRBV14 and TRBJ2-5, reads EAGVTQFPSHSVIEKGQTVTLRCDPISGHDNLYWYRRVMGKEIKFLLHFVKESKQDESGMPNNRFLAERTGGTYSTLKVQPAELEDSGVYFCASSPPGTRKETQYFGPGTRLLVL.

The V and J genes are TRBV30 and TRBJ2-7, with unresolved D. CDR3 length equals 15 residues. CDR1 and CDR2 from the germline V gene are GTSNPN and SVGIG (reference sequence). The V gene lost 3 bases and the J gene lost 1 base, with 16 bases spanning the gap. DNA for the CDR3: TGTGCCTGGAGATCGGATCAGGAACCTTCCTACGAGCAGTACTTC. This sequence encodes CAWRSDQEPSYEQYF.

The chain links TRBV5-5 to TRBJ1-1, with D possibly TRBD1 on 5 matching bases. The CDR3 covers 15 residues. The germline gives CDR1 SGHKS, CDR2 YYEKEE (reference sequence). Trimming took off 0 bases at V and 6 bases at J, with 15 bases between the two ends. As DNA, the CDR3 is TGTGCCAGCAGCTTGGCACCGGGGCGGAGGGCTGAAGCTTTCTTT. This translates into CASSLAPGRRAEAFF.

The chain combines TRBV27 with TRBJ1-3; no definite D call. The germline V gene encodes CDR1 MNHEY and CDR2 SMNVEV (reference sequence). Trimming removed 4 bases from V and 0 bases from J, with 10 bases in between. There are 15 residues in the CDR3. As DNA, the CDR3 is TGTGCCAGCAGTTCCTTCTTGAGCTCTGGAAACACCATATATTTT. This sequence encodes CASSSFLSSGNTIYF.

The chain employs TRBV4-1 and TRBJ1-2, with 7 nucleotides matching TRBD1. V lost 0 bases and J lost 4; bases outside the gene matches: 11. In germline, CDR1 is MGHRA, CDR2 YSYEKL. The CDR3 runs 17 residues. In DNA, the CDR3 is TGCGCCAGCAGCCAAGATCTTGTACAGGGGCAGGTCTATGGCTACACCTTC. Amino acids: CASSQDLVQGQVYGYTF.

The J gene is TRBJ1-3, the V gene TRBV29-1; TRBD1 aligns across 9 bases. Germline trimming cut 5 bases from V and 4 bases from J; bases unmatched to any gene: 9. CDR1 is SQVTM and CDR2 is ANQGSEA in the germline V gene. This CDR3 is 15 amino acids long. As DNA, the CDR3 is TGCAGCGTTTACACCGGGACAGGGCACGGAAACACCATATATTTT. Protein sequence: CSVYTGTGHGNTIYF. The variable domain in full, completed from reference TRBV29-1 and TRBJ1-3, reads SAVISQKPSRDICQRGTSLTIQCQVDSQVTMMFWYRQQPGQSLTLIATANQGSEATYESGFVIDKFPISRPNLTFSTLTVSNMSPEDSSIYLCSVYTGTGHGNTIYFGEGSWLTVV.

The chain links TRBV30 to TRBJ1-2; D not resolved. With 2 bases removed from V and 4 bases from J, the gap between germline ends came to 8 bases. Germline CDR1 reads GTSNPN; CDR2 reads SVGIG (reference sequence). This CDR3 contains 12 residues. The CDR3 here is CAWSLVSYGYTF. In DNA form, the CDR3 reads TGTGCCTGGAGTCTCGTTTCCTATGGCTACACCTTC.

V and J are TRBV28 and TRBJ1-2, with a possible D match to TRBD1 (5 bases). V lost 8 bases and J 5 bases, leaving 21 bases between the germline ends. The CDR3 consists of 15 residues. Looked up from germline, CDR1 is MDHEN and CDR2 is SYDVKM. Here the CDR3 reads CASAISSAGWYGYTF. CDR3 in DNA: TGTGCCAGCGCCATATCCAGCGCAGGGTGGTATGGCTACACCTTC.

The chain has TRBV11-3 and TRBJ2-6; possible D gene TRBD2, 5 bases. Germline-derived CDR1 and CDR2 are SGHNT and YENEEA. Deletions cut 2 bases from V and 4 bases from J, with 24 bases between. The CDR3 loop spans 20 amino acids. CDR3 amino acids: CASSLLRVGELWRGANVLTF. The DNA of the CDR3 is TGTGCCAGCAGCTTACTTCGAGTTGGGGAGCTATGGCGGGGGGCCAACGTCCTGACTTTC. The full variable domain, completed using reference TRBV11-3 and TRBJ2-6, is EAGVVQSPRYKIIEKKQPVAFWCNPISGHNTLYWYLQNLGQGPELLIRYENEEAVDDSQLPKDRFSAERLKGVDSTLKIQPAELGDSAVYLCASSLLRVGELWRGANVLTFGAGSRLTVL.

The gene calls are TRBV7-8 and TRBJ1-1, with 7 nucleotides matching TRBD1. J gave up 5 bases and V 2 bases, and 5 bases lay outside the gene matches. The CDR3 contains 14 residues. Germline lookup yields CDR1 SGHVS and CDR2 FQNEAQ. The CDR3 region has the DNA TGTGCCAGCAGCTTAAACACAGGGGTTACTGAAGCTTTCTTT. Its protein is CASSLNTGVTEAFF.